The next 24 T cell receptor beta chains were all read from a single sample in a study of post-analysis software for immune sequencing data. Overall study results and limits: Comparison of patients with controls showed about 5 TRBV segments more frequent in patients, TRBV5-6, TRBV5-1 and TRBV20-1 among them.

Antigens for these TCRs are unknown. Tagging with unique molecular identifiers was a feature of the TCR beta cDNA libraries. TCRdb re-analysed the PCR reads in MiXCR, keeping a single row per CDR3 protein. The sample lists over 300,000 distinct CDR3 sequences, less than 35% occurring once. The sample consisted of blood. These receptors came from a girl between 10 and 17 years old with multiple sclerosis.

The table lists this clonotype with a few counts. This chain links TRBV20-1 with TRBJ2-7; 8 nucleotides align to TRBD2. The germline gives CDR1 DFQATT, CDR2 SNEGSKA (reference sequence). Trimming took 0 bases from V and 7 from J; bases not matched to a gene: 11. This CDR3 has 15 residues. The CDR3 sequence: CSAREAGPGGAEQYF. The CDR3 DNA reads as TGCAGTGCTAGAGAGGCCGGGCCCGGGGGGGCGGAGCAGTACTTC.

This clonotype was counted between two and nine times. V gene TRBV6-6 combines with J gene TRBJ1-5, with 7 nucleotides matching TRBD1. The germline CDR1 and CDR2 sequences are MNHNY and SVGAGI (reference sequence). Unmatched junction bases numbered 7, after V lost 7 bases and J lost 7 bases. The CDR3 covers 13 residues. DNA for the CDR3: TGTGCCAGCAATTCAGGGGGAGGCCAGCCCCAGCATTTT. It encodes CASNSGGGQPQHF.

The V call is TRBV18, the J call TRBJ2-3, with 8 bases aligning to TRBD2. The germline CDR1 and CDR2 sequences are KGHSH and LQKENI. The junction had 10 bases not matched to a gene; V was cut back by 6 bases and J by 5 bases. This CDR3 has 15 amino acids. CDR3 DNA sequence: TGTGCCAGCTCCCTCGGCGGGGGGCAGGGAGATACGCAGTATTTT. Translated, it gives CASSLGGGQGDTQYF.

The chain employs TRBV7-9 and TRBJ1-4; a possible D gene is TRBD1 (5 bases). V lost 5 bases to trimming and J lost 3 bases, with 13 bases between them. The CDR3 is 15 amino acids. In germline, CDR1 is SEHNR, CDR2 FQNEAQ (reference sequence). CDR3 region: CASSREGVANEKLFF. The CDR3 nucleotides are TGTGCCAGCAGCCGGGAAGGGGTTGCTAATGAAAAACTGTTTTTT.

This clonotype was seen a handful of times. The rearrangement uses TRBV6-5 and TRBJ1-1, with TRBD1 identical over 7 bases. J lost 5 bases, V lost 4 bases, and 10 bases had no gene match. Germline values: CDR1 MNHEY, CDR2 SVGAGI. The CDR3 is made up of 15 amino acids. Here the CDR3 DNA reads TGTGCCAGCAGTTCTCTGACAGGGCTACGAACTGAAGCTTTCTTT. This translates into CASSSLTGLRTEAFF.

The chain employs TRBV7-2 and TRBJ2-7; D gene ambiguous. The CDR3 loop spans 15 amino acids. CDR1 and CDR2 (germline): SGHTA, FQGNSA. Deletions cut 5 bases from V and 4 bases from J, with 18 bases between. In nucleotides, the CDR3 is TGTGCCAGCAGCCCCGACCAGCCCAGGCGGTACGAGCAGTACTTC. Its translation is CASSPDQPRRYEQYF.

CDR3 coding DNA: TGCGCCAGCAGCATCCCACCGAACACTGAAGCTTTCTTT. As protein: CASSIPPNTEAFF. The chain combines TRBV5-1 with TRBJ1-1, with no clear D. Trimming pared 4 bases from V and 1 base from J, leaving 8 bases between. This CDR3 comprises 13 residues. Looked up from germline, CDR1 is SGHRS and CDR2 is YFSETQ.

The rearrangement uses TRBV7-3 and TRBJ2-3; 8 bases line up with TRBD2. Trimming at V came to 3 bases and at J to 6 bases, leaving 2 bases not matched to a gene. CDR3 size: 13 residues. In germline, CDR1 is SGHTA, CDR2 FQGTGA. The CDR3 nucleotides are TGTGCCAGCAGCTTTACTAGCGGCGATACGCAGTATTTT. Its protein is CASSFTSGDTQYF.

The genes are TRBV12-3 or TRBV12-4 and TRBJ2-7; D may correspond to TRBD1 or TRBD2 (5 bases each). The CDR3 length is 15 residues. Trimming removed 5 bases from V and 0 bases from J, with 14 bases in between. CDR3: CASSPGTESSYEQYF. The CDR3 region has the DNA TGTGCCAGCAGTCCTGGGACCGAGAGCTCCTACGAGCAGTACTTC.

A note on this clonotype: A junction end diverges from the germline sequence, so it may reflect a read error. The J gene is TRBJ1-5, the V gene TRBV4-2, with 10 positions matching TRBD1. Germline V gene data show CDR1 as LGHNA and CDR2 as YNFKEQ. The length of the CDR3 is 17 residues. CDR3 protein: CASSPSAWDRGRQPRHF. CDR3 nucleotides: TGTGCCAGCAGCCCTTCCGCCTGGGACAGGGGTAGGCAGCCCCGGCATTTT.

This clonotype has at least ten counts. The junction differs from germline at one of its ends, possibly a read error. V is TRBV5-1 and J is TRBJ2-1; D unresolved. The CDR3 totals 11 residues. Germline assignment: CDR1 SGHRS and CDR2 YFSETQ. CDR3 sequence reads: CASSLINEQFF. Here the CDR3 DNA reads TGTGCCAGCAGCTTAATCAATGAGCAGTTCTTC.

There are a few counts of this clonotype. CDR3 coding DNA: TGCAGTGCGGGAGGGGGGGTAAACACCGGGGAGCTGTTTTTT. It yields the protein CSAGGGVNTGELFF. The chain has TRBV20-1 and TRBJ2-2; tentatively, D is TRBD2 (7 bases). Germline V gene lookup returns CDR1 DFQATT and CDR2 SNEGSKA (reference sequence). CDR3 size: 14 residues. Trimming cost V 6 bases and J 2 bases, with 13 bases left between them.

This chain links TRBV5-5 with TRBJ2-3; 11 nucleotides agree with TRBD1. Germline V CDR1 and CDR2: SGHKS, YYEKEE (reference sequence). The CDR3 totals 16 residues. The V and J ends lost 4 bases and 4 bases, in that order; junction bases with no gene match: 8. CDR3: CASSPLRTGGPDTQYF. In DNA, the CDR3 is TGTGCCAGCAGCCCTCTAAGGACAGGGGGCCCAGATACGCAGTATTTT.

In its sample, this clonotype was seen a few times. V gene TRBV3-1 combines with J gene TRBJ1-2; TRBD1 is a possible D gene (5 bases). This CDR3 comprises 12 residues. In germline, CDR1 is LGHDT, CDR2 YNNKEL (reference sequence). V gave up 3 bases and J gave up 8 bases, with 10 bases separating them. The CDR3 DNA reads as TGTGCCAGCAGCCAGAGCACAGGAGGCTACACCTTC. It yields the protein CASSQSTGGYTF.

This CDR3 reads CSPILKQFSTDTQYF. CDR3 DNA: TGCAGCCCGATCCTGAAGCAATTCAGCACAGATACGCAGTATTTT. The chain recombines TRBV29-1 with TRBJ2-3, with no clear D. Germline V gives CDR1 SQVTM, CDR2 ANQGSEA. This CDR3 comprises 15 residues. Trimming left V 8 bases short and J 0 bases short, with 18 bases between.

This clonotype was counted only a few times. The V call is TRBV11-2, the J call TRBJ2-7; D may match TRBD1 or TRBD2 (5 bases each). The CDR3 loop spans 16 amino acids. Germline V gene data show CDR1 as SGHAT and CDR2 as FQNNGV. Trimming removed 1 base at V and 4 bases at J, with 17 bases between. CDR3 coding DNA: TGTGCCAGCAGCTTAGGTGGTTCCAACTGGGGGTACGAGCAGTACTTC. This translates into CASSLGGSNWGYEQYF.

The chain couples TRBV3-1 to TRBJ2-3; 7 bases are shared with TRBD2. J was trimmed by 4 bases and V by 4 bases; bases with no gene match: 5. Germline CDR1 and CDR2: LGHDT and YNNKEL (reference sequence). The CDR3 runs to 14 residues. The CDR3, as DNA: TGTGCCAGCAGCCCCGATCGGGGGGCAGATACGCAGTATTTT. This encodes CASSPDRGADTQYF.

This clonotype was recorded once. The junction differs from germline at one of its ends, possibly a read error. This chain uses TRBV6-4 with TRBJ1-5; tentatively, D is TRBD1 (6 bases). The CDR3 runs to 18 residues. Germline CDR1 is MRHNA and CDR2 is SNTAGT. The CDR3 DNA reads TGTGCCAGCAGTGACCTCCCGGGTGAGGGACAAAGCAGTCAGCCCCAGCATTTT. Translation gives CASSDLPGEGQSSQPQHF.

This clonotype was detected a few times. The chain is built from TRBV12-3 or TRBV12-4 and TRBJ1-2, with D maybe TRBD1 (5 bases). V lost 3 bases and J lost 4, with 15 bases in between. This CDR3 is 15 amino acids long. In DNA form, the CDR3 reads TGTGCCAGCAGTTTCGGTAGGGGACGGAGCTATGGCTACACCTTC. Its translation is CASSFGRGRSYGYTF.

V is TRBV10-3 and J is TRBJ2-1, with 7 bases matching TRBD2. Trimming cost V 4 bases and J 0 bases; bases outside gene matches: 6. Germline-derived CDR1 and CDR2 are ENHRY and SYGVKD. The CDR3 totals 16 residues. The CDR3 is CAISGSGDPSYNEQFF. The CDR3 DNA is TGTGCCATCAGTGGGAGCGGGGATCCCTCCTACAATGAGCAGTTCTTC.

V gene TRBV7-9 combines with J gene TRBJ1-2; a possible D gene is TRBD1 (6 bases). Germline CDR1 SEHNR, CDR2 FQNEAQ (reference sequence). Trimming shortened V by 6 bases and J by 5 bases, and 19 bases separated the two germline ends. This CDR3 region has 15 residues. Here the CDR3 reads CASRGGPSVYYGYTF. Written as DNA, the CDR3 is TGTGCCAGCAGGGGGGGGCCGTCAGTTTATTATGGCTACACCTTC.

The rearrangement uses TRBV11-2 and TRBJ1-1, with TRBD1 as a possible D gene (6 bases). The CDR3 spans 14 residues. Trimming removed 1 base at V and 3 bases at J, with 9 bases between. The V gene's germline CDR1 is SGHAT and CDR2 FQNNGV. CDR3 coding DNA: TGTGCCAGCAGCTTAGTTTCAGGGGACACTGAAGCTTTCTTT. Residues: CASSLVSGDTEAFF.

This clonotype was observed a handful of times. The chain couples TRBV4-2 to TRBJ2-4; 9 bases match TRBD2. CDR3 length equals 15 residues. Germline values: CDR1 LGHNA, CDR2 YNFKEQ. Trimming at V came to 0 bases and at J to 7 bases, leaving 4 bases not matched to a gene. CDR3 coding DNA: TGTGCCAGCAGCCAAGAAGGCGGGGGGGCCAACATTCAGTACTTC. The encoded protein is CASSQEGGGANIQYF.

This rearrangement joins TRBV7-9 to TRBJ2-1; TRBD2 might be the D (5 bases). The CDR3 runs 15 residues. The V gene's germline CDR1 is SEHNR and CDR2 FQNEAQ (reference sequence). The V and J ends lost 5 bases and 6 bases respectively, with 17 bases between them. CDR3 loop: CASSPTPSRSNEQFF. CDR3 DNA: TGTGCCAGCAGCCCCACCCCTAGCAGGTCCAATGAGCAGTTCTTC.